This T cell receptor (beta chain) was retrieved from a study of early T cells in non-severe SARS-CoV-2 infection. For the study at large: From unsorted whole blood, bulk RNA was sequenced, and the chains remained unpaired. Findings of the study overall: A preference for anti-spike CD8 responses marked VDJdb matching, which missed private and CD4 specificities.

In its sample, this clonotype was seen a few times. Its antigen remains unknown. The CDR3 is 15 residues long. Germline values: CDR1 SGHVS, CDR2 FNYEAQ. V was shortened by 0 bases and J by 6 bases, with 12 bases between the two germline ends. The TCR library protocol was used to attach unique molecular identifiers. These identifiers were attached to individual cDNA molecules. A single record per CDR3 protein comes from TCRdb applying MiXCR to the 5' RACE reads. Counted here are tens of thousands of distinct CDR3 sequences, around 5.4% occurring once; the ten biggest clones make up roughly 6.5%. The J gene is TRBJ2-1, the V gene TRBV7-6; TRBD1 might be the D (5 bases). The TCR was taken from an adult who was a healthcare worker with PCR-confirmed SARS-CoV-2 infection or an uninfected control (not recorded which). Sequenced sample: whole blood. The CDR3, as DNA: TGTGCCAGCAGCTTAGCGATCCAGGGTAGCAATGAGCAGTTCTTC. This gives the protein CASSLAIQGSNEQFF.